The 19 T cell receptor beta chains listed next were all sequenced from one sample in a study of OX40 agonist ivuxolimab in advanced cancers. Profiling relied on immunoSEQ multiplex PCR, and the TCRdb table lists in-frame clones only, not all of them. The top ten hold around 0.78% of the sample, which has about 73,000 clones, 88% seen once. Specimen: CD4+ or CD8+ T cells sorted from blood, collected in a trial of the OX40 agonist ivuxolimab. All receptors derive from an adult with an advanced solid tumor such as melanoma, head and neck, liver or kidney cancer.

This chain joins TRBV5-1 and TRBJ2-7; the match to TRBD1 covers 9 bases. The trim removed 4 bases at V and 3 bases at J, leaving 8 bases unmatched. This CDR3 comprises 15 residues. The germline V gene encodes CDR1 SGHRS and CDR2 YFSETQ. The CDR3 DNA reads TGCGCCAGCAGCCTCCTACAGGGGGCGAACTACGAGCAGTACTTC. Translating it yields CASSLLQGANYEQYF.

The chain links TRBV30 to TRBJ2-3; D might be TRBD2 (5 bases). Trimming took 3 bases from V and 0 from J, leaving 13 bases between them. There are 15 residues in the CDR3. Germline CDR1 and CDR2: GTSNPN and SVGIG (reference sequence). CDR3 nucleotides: TGTGCCTGGAGCGGAGAGGGCTTGAGCACAGATACGCAGTATTTT. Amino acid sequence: CAWSGEGLSTDTQYF.

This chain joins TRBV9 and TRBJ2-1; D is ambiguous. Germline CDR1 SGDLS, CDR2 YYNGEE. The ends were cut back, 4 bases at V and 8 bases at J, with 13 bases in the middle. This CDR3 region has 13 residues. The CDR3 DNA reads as TGTGCCAGCAGCTACGGCGACTCCGATGAGCAGTTCTTC. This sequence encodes CASSYGDSDEQFF. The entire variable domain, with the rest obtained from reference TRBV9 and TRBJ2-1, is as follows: DSGVTQTPKHLITATGQRVTLRCSPRSGDLSVYWYQQSLDQGLQFLIQYYNGEERAKGNILERFSAQQFPDLHSELNLSSLELGDSALYFCASSYGDSDEQFFGPGTRLTVL.

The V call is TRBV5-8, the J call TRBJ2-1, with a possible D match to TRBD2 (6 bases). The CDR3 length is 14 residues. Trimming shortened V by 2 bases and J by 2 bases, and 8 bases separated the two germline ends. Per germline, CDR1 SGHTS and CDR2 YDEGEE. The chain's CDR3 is CASSLLATYNEQFF. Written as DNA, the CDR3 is TGTGCCAGCAGCTTACTAGCCACCTACAATGAGCAGTTCTTC.

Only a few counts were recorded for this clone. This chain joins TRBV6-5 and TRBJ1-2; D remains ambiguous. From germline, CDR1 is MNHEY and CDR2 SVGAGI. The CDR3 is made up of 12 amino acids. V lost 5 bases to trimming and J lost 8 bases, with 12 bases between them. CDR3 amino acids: CASSHLPGGYTF. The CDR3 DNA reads TGTGCCAGCAGTCACCTCCCCGGAGGCTACACCTTC.

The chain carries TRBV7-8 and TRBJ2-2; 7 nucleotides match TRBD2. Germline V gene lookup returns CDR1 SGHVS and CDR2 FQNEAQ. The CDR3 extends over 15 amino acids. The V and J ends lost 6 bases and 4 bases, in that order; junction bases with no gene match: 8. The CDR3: CASRGEGIGTGELFF. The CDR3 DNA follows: TGTGCCAGCAGGGGGGAGGGGATCGGCACCGGGGAGCTGTTTTTT. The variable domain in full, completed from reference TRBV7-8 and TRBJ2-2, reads GAGVSQSPRYKVAKRGQDVALRCDPISGHVSLFWYQQALGQGPEFLTYFQNEAQLDKSGLPSDRFFAERPEGSVSTLKIQRTQQEDSAVYLCASRGEGIGTGELFFGEGSRLTVL.

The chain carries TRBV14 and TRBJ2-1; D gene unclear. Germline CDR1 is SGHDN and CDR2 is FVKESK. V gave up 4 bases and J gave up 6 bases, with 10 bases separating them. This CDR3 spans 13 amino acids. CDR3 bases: TGTGCCAGCAGCCCTCGAGTCTTCAATGAGCAGTTCTTC. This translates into CASSPRVFNEQFF.

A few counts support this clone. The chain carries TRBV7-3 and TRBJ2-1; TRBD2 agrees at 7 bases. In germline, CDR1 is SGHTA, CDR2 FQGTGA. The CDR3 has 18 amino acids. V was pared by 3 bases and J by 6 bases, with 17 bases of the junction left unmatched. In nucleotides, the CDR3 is TGTGCCAGCAGCTTCCGTCTAGAGGGAGGGCCAGGTATCAATGAGCAGTTCTTC. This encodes CASSFRLEGGPGINEQFF.

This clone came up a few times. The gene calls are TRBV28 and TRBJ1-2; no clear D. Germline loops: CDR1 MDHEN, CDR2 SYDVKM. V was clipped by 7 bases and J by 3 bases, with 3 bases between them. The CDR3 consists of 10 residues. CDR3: CASNYYGYTF. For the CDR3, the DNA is TGTGCCAGCAACTACTATGGCTACACCTTC.

The CDR3 DNA reads TGTGCCAGCAGCTTAGTTACGGGGGGGACAGATACGCAGTATTTT. Translating it yields CASSLVTGGTDTQYF. The chain carries TRBV7-9 and TRBJ2-3; 8 bases agree with TRBD2. CDR3 length: 15 residues. V lost 1 base to trimming and J lost 3 bases; unmatched junction nucleotides: 3. CDR1 is SEHNR, CDR2 FQNEAQ, per germline (reference sequence). Using reference TRBV7-9 and TRBJ2-3 for the parts outside the CDR3, the full variable domain is DTGVSQNPRHKITKRGQNVTFRCDPISEHNRLYWYRQTLGQGPEFLTYFQNEAQLEKSRLLSDRFSAERPKGSFSTLEIQRTEQGDSAMYLCASSLVTGGTDTQYFGPGTRLTVL.

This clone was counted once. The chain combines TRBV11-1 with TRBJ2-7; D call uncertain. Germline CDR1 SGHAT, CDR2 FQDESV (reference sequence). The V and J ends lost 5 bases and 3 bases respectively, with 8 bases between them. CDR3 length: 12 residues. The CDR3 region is CASSQPDYEQYF. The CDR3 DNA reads TGTGCCAGCAGCCAACCAGACTACGAGCAGTACTTC. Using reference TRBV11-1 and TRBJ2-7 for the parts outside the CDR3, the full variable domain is EAEVAQSPRYKITEKSQAVAFWCDPISGHATLYWYRQILGQGPELLVQFQDESVVDDSQLPKDRFSAERLKGVDSTLKIQPAELGDSAMYLCASSQPDYEQYFGPGTRLTVT.

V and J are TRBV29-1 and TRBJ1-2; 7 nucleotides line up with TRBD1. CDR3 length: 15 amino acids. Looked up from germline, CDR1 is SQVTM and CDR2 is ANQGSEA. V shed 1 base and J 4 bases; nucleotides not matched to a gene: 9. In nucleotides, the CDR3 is TGCAGCGTTGAAGTGACAGGGCCTATCTCCTATGGCTACACCTTC. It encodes CSVEVTGPISYGYTF.

CDR3 bases: TGTGCCAGCAGCTTAGAAGTGAACACTGAAGCTTTCTTT. As protein: CASSLEVNTEAFF. The chain has TRBV11-3 and TRBJ1-1, with unresolved D. CDR1 is SGHNT, CDR2 YENEEA, per germline. There are 13 residues in the CDR3. V was pared by 0 bases and J by 0 bases, with 2 bases between.

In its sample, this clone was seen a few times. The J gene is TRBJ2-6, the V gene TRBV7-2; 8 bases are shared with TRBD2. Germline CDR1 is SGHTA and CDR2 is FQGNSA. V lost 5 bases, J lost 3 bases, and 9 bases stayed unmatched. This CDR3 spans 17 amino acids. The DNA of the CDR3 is TGTGCCAGCAGCCCAACATCGGGGGGGCTTGGGGCCAACGTCCTGACTTTC. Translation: CASSPTSGGLGANVLTF.

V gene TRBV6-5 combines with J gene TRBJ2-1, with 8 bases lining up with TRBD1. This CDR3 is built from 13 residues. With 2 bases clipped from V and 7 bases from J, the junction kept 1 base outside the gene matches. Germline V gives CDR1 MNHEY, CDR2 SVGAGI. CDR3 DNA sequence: TGTGCCAGCAGTTACAGGACAGGGAATGAGCAGTTCTTC. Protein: CASSYRTGNEQFF.

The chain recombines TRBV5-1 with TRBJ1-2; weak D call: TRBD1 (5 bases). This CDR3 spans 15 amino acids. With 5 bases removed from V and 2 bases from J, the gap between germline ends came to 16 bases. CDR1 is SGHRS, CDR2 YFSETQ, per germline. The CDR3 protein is CASSTTGGQNYGYTF. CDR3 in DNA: TGCGCCAGCAGTACAACTGGGGGTCAAAACTATGGCTACACCTTC.

This CDR3 is CASTEINSPLHF. Written as DNA, the CDR3 is TGTGCCAGCACCGAGATTAATTCACCCCTCCACTTT. The chain couples TRBV28 to TRBJ1-6, with D uncertain. The CDR3 extends over 12 amino acids. CDR1 and CDR2 from the germline V gene are MDHEN and SYDVKM. Trimming left V 7 bases short and J 6 bases short, with 7 bases between.

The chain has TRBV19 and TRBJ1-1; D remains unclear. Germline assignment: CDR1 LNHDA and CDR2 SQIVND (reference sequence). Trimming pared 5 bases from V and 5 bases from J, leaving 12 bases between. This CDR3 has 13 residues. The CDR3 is CASSEVMGTEAFF. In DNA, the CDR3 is TGTGCCAGTAGTGAGGTCATGGGGACTGAAGCTTTCTTT.

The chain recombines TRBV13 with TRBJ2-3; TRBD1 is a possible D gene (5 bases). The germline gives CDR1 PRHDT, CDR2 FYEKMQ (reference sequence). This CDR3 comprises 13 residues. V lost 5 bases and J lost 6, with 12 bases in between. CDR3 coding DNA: TGTGCCAGCAGCCAAGGACACCGGGATACGCAGTATTTT. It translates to CASSQGHRDTQYF.